This section outlines one T cell receptor beta chain sequence together with its context. The V gene end was trimmed by 6 bases and the J gene end by 3 bases; junction bases not matched to a gene: 5. The germline CDR1 and CDR2 sequences are ENHRY and SYGVKD. This CDR3 contains 13 residues. The data stem from a study of cytomegalovirus exposure and HLA in healthy donors. PCR involved 60 Vbeta and 13 Jbeta primers. Sequenced by immunoSEQ multiplex PCR; TCRdb stores in-frame clones only, minus some. The table includes around 190,000 clones, over 70% detected once. The rearrangement uses TRBV10-3 and TRBJ2-7; 7 bases align to TRBD2. The receptor was derived from a man between 35 and 55 years old in good health and CMV-seropositive. Sequencing was performed on PBMCs. CDR3 nucleotides: TGTGCCATCAGGTCTGCTAGCGGCTACGAGCAGTACTTC. This codes for CAIRSASGYEQYF.